This T cell receptor beta chain was recorded in a study of graft-versus-host responses after intestinal transplantation. The V and J ends lost 0 bases and 6 bases, in that order; junction bases with no gene match: 11. Germline-derived CDR1 and CDR2 are SGHDN and FVKESK. The CDR3 length is 17 residues. To note about this clone: Its specificity is not known.

The method was immunoSEQ multiplex PCR; TCRdb's version includes in-frame clones alone and lacks a portion of them. Of 85,000 to 90,000 clones in the sample, 90% were seen once. Material: unstimulated CD4+ T cells sorted from spleen or lymph node cells, obtained before intestinal transplant. This chain connects TRBV14 to TRBJ2-7; TRBD2 matches at 10 bases. This TCR was sampled from a human donor who received an intestinal transplant. The CDR3 here is CASSQDWARGLAFEQYF. In nucleotides, the CDR3 is TGTGCCAGCAGCCAAGATTGGGCTAGGGGACTAGCGTTCGAGCAGTACTTC.